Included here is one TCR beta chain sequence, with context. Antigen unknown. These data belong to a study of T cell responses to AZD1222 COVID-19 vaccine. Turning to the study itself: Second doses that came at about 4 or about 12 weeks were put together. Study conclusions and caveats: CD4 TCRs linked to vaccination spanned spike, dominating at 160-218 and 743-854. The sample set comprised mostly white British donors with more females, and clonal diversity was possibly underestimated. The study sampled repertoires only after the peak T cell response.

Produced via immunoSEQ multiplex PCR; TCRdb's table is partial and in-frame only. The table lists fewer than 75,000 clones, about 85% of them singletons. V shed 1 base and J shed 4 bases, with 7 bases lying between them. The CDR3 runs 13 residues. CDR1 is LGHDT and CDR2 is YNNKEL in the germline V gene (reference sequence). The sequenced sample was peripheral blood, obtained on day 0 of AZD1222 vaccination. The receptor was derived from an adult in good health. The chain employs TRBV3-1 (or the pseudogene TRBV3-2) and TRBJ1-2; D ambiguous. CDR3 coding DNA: TGTGCCAGCAGCCAAGTTGCGGGCTATGGCTACACCTTC. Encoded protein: CASSQVAGYGYTF.